The clone carrying this TCR beta chain was seen at least ten times. Its target is unknown. CD8+CD57+ cell expansion had been shown by flow cytometry in patients chosen for sequencing. Among the 12 to 13 patients, 2 also had CD8+CD57+ effector memory cells sequenced. Receipt of therapy had not occurred in any patient by the time of blood sampling. TCR beta VDJ combinations and CDR3 sequences were profiled from genomic DNA. Via MiXCR, TCRdb re-called the reads, giving one row per CDR3 protein. The sample consists of about 20,000 distinct CDR3 sequences, 30% to 50% of them appearing once. The sample belongs to a study of CD8+CD57+ T cells in acquired aplastic anemia. Regarding the study as a whole: Patient CD8+CD57+ cells had less diversity than total CD4+ and CD8+ pools. There were roughly 30 CD8+ CDR3 sequences that occurred in both patients and controls.

J was trimmed by 6 bases and V by 9 bases; bases with no gene match: 14. Looked up from germline, CDR1 is ENHRY and CDR2 is SYGVKD. This CDR3 is 15 amino acids long. This TCR came from a human donor with aplastic anemia. The chain links TRBV10-3 to TRBJ2-7, with 10 bases aligning to TRBD2. Specimen: CD8+CD57+ T cells sorted from PBMCs. As to subset: bead-enriched CD8+CD57+ effector memory T cells from SAA patients. CDR3 sequence: CAMGASGRSSSEQYF. In nucleotides, the CDR3 is TGTGCCATGGGGGCTAGCGGGAGAAGTTCAAGCGAGCAGTACTTC.